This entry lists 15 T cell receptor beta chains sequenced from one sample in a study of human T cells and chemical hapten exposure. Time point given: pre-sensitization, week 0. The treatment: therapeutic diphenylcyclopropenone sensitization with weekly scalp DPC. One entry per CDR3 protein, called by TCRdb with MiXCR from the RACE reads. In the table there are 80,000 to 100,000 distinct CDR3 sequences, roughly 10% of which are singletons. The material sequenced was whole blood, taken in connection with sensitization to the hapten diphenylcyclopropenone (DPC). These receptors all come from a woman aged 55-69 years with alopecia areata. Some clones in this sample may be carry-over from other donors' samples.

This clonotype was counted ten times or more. This CDR3 is CASSPAVDVYSQHF. In DNA form, the CDR3 reads TGTGCCAGCTCACCAGCCGTCGACGTGTACAGCCAGCATTTT. The chain joins TRBV18 to TRBJ1-5; D not resolved. V lost 2 bases and J lost 12, with 17 bases in between. In germline, CDR1 is KGHSH, CDR2 LQKENI. This CDR3 has 14 residues.

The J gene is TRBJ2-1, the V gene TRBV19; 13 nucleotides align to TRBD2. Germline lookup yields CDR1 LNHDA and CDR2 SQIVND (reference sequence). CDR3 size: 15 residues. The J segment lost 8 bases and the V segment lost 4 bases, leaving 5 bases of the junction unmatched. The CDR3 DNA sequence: TGTGCCAGTAGTAGAACTAGCGGGGGGGCATATGAGCAGTTCTTC. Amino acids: CASSRTSGGAYEQFF.

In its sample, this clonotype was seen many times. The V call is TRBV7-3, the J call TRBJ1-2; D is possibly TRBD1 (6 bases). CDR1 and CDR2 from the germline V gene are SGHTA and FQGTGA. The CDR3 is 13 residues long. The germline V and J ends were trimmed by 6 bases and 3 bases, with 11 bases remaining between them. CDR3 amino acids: CASSPDRHYGYTF. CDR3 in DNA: TGTGCCAGCAGTCCAGACAGGCACTATGGCTACACCTTC.

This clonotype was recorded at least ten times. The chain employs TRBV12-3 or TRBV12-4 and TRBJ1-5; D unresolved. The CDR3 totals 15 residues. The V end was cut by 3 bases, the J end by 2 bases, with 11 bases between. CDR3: CASSFPPPGNQPQHF. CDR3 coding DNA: TGTGCCAGCAGTTTCCCCCCCCCCGGCAATCAGCCCCAGCATTTT.

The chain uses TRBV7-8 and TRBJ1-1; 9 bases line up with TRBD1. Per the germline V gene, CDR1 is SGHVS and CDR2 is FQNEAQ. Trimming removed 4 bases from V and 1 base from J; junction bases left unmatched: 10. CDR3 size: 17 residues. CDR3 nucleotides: TGTGCCAGCAGCTCCCGCAGGGGGGGACAGGGGAACACTGAAGCTTTCTTT. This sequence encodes CASSSRRGGQGNTEAFF.

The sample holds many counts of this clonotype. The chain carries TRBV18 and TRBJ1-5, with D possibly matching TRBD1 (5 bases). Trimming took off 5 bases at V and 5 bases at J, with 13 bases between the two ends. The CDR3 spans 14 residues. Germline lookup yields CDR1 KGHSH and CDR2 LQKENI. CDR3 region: CASSSAGGDQPQHF. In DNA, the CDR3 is TGTGCCAGCTCATCAGCCGGGGGGGATCAGCCCCAGCATTTT.

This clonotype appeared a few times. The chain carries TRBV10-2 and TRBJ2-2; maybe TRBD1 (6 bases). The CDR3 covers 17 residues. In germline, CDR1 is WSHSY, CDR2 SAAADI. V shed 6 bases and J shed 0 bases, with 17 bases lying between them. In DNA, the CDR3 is TGCGCCAGCAGCCGGAATCGGGACAACGCGAACACCGGGGAGCTGTTTTTT. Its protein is CASSRNRDNANTGELFF.

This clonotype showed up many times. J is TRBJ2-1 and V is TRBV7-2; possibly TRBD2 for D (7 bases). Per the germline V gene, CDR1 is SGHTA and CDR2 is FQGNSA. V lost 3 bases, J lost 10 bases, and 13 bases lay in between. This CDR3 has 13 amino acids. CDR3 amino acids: CASSLGGAREQFF. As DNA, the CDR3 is TGTGCCAGCAGCTTGGGGGGGGCTAGGGAGCAGTTCTTC. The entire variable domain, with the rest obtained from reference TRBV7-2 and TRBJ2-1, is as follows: GAGVSQSPSNKVTEKGKDVELRCDPISGHTALYWYRQSLGQGLEFLIYFQGNSAPDKSGLPSDRFSAERTGGSVSTLTIQRTQQEDSAVYLCASSLGGAREQFFGPGTRLTVL.

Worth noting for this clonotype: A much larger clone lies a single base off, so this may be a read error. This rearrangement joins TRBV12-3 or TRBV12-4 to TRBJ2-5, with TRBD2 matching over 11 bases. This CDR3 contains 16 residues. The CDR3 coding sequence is TGTGCCAGCAGTTCGGGGACTAGCGGAAACCAAGAGACCCGGTACTTC. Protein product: CASSSGTSGNQETRYF.

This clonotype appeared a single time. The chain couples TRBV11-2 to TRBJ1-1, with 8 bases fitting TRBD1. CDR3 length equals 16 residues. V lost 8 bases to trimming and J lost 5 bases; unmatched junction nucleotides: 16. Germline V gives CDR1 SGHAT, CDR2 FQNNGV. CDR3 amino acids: CASGARQETGETEAFF. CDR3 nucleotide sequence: TGTGCCAGCGGGGCCCGGCAAGAGACAGGGGAGACTGAAGCTTTCTTT.

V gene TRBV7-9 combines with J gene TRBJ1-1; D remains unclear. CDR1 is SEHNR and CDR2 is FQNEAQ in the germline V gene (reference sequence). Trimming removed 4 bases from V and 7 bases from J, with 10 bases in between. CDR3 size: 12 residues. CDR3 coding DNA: TGTGCCAGCAGCTACGGCGGCCTTGAAGCTTTCTTT. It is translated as CASSYGGLEAFF.

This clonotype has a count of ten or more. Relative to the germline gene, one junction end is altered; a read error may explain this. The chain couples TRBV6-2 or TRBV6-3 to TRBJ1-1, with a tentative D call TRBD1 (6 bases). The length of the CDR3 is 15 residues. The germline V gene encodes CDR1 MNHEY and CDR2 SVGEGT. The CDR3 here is CPSRGRDTTNTEAFF. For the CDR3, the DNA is TGTCCCAGCAGGGGCCGGGACACGACGAACACTGAAGCTTTCTTT.

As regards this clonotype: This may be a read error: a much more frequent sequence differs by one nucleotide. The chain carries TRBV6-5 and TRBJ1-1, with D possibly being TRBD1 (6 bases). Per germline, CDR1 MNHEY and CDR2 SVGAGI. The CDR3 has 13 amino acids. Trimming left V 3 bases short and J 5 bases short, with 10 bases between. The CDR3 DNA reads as TGTGCCAGCAGTTATAAGGGGGATACTGAAGCTTTCTTT. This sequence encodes CASSYKGDTEAFF.

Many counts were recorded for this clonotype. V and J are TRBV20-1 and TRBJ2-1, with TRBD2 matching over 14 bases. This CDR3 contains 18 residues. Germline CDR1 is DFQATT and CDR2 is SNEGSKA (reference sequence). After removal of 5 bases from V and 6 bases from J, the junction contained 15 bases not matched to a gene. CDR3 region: CSAFPGLAGATLLNEQFF. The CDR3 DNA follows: TGCAGTGCTTTCCCGGGACTAGCGGGGGCGACCCTTCTCAATGAGCAGTTCTTC.

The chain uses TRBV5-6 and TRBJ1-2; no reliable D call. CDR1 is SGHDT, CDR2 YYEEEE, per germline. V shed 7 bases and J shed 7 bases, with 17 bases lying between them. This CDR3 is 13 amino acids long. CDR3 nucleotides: TGTGCCAGCGAGAAGTACAGTATTCCTGGCTACACCTTC. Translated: CASEKYSIPGYTF.